The 3 T cell receptor beta chains reported below all come from one sample, sequenced in a study of patients and donors after allogeneic stem cell transplantation. MiXCR was run by TCRdb on the RT-PCR reads, yielding one entry per CDR3 protein. The sample has some 230,000 distinct CDR3 sequences; around an eighth are singletons. The sample taken for sequencing was blood, either unsorted or a sorted T cell fraction (not recorded which). These receptors came from a human donor who was either an allogeneic HSCT recipient or a stem cell or donor lymphocyte infusion donor (not recorded which). It is not recorded whose cells these are; they may come from a transplant donor.

This chain joins TRBV6-1 and TRBJ2-3; 9 nucleotides agree with TRBD1. The CDR3 has 15 residues. Germline trimming cut 6 bases from V and 0 bases from J; bases unmatched to any gene: 4. From germline, CDR1 is MNHNS and CDR2 SASEGT. CDR3 bases: TGTGCCAGCAGAGGAACAGGGGGCAGCACAGATACGCAGTATTTT. Translation gives CASRGTGGSTDTQYF.

A few counts support this clonotype. This chain connects TRBV7-9 to TRBJ2-2; D is unclear. The CDR3 is made up of 16 amino acids. Germline values: CDR1 SEHNR, CDR2 FQNEAQ (reference sequence). Trimming pared 5 bases from V and 3 bases from J, leaving 16 bases between. The CDR3 sequence: CASSPKGSRDTGELFF. The CDR3 DNA is TGTGCCAGCAGCCCAAAGGGCTCCCGAGACACCGGGGAGCTGTTTTTT.

This clonotype appeared many times. The J gene is TRBJ2-1, the V gene TRBV12-3 or TRBV12-4; D perhaps matches TRBD1 (6 bases). The CDR3 covers 13 residues. Trimming pared 6 bases from V and 8 bases from J, leaving 14 bases between. The CDR3 loop reads CASRGTSGDEQFF. The CDR3 bases are TGTGCCAGCAGAGGGACATCGGGCGATGAGCAGTTCTTC.